Sequencing of this T cell receptor (beta chain) was carried out in a study of technical replicates of blood from several donors. The CDR3 consists of 14 residues. Germline V gene data show CDR1 as LNHNV and CDR2 as YYDKDF (reference sequence). After removal of 6 bases from V and 4 bases from J, the junction contained 8 bases not matched to a gene. Clones were sequenced by immunoSEQ multiplex PCR, and TCRdb holds only the in-frame ones, with some missing. The data show 75,000 to 95,000 clones, with about nine tenths seen just once and 0.2% to 0.3% held by the top ten. The chain recombines TRBV15 with TRBJ1-1, with 7 bases fitting TRBD1. This clonotype was obtained from a human donor in good health. Input material: T cells isolated from PBMCs. In nucleotides, the CDR3 is TGTGCCACCAGAACGACCGGGACAGCCACTGAAGCTTTCTTT. Amino acids: CATRTTGTATEAFF.